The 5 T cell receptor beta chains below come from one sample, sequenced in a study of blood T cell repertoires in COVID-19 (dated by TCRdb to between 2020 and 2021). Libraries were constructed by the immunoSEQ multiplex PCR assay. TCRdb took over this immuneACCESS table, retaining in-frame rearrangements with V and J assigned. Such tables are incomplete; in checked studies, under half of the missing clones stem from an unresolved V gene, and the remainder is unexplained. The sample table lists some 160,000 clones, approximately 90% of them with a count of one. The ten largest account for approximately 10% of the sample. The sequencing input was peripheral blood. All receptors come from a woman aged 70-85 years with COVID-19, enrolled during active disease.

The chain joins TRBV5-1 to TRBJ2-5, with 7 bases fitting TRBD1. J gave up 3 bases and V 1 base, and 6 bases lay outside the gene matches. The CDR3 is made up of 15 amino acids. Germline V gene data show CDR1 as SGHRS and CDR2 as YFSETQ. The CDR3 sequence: CASSLQPDREETQYF. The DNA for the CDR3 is TGCGCCAGCAGCTTGCAGCCCGACAGGGAAGAGACCCAGTACTTC.

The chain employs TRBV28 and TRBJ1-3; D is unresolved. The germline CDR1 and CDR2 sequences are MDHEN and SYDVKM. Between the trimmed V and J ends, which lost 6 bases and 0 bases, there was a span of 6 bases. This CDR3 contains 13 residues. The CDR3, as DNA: TGTGCCAGCAGATGGAGCTCTGGAAACACCATATATTTT. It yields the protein CASRWSSGNTIYF.

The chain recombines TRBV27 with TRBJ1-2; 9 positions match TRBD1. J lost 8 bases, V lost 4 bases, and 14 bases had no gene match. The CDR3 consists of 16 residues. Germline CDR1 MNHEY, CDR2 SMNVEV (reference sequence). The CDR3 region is CASSSLRDRVMLGYTF. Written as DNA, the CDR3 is TGTGCCAGCAGTTCCCTCCGGGACAGGGTTATGTTGGGCTACACCTTC.

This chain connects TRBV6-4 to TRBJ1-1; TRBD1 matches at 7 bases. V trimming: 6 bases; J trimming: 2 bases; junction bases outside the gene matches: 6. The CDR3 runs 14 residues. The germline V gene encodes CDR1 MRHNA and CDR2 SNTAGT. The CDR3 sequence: CASSPEGGNTEAFF. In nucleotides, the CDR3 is TGTGCCAGCAGCCCCGAAGGGGGCAACACTGAAGCTTTCTTT.

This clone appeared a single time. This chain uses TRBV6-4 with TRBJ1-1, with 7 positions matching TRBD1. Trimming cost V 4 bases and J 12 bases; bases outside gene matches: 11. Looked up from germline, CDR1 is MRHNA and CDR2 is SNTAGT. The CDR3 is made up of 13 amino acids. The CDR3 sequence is CASSASFGQATFF. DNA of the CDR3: TGTGCCAGCAGTGCCTCCTTCGGACAGGCTACTTTCTTT.